Below, 2 T cell receptor gamma chains from the same sample are listed, as sequenced in a study of γδ T cells in repeated Plasmodium falciparum infection. TCRdb re-called clones from the multiplex PCR reads using CATT. The sample holds about 30,000 gamma-chain clones, over 1.1% seen once. Bulk repertoires came from Vgamma9/Vdelta2+ or Vdelta2-negative gammadelta T cells flow-sorted from PBMC. The source material was gamma-delta T cells from blood. Source of these receptors: a pool of human donors (malaria-infected and uninfected, not separated).

Of note for this clone: A far more abundant clone sits one base away, making this likely a read error. This CDR3 is also generated by other DNA sequences in the sample. The chain is built from TRGV9 and TRGJP. TCRdb leaves out the J gene; it was filled in here by matching the DNA to germline. Germline loops: CDR1 GITISATS, CDR2 ISYDGTV (reference sequence). After removal of 4 bases from V and 9 bases from J, the junction contained 12 bases not matched to a gene. This CDR3 comprises 17 residues. CDR3 residues: CALWEVEEVLGKKIKVF. The CDR3 coding sequence is TGTGCCTTGTGGGAAGTGGAGGAGGTGTTGGGCAAAAAAATCAAGGTATTT.

Comment on this clone: Translating this DNA gives a protein that differs at residue 4 from the TCRdb one, which belongs to a much larger clone; a read error is likely, and the protein shown is this translation. V usage is TRGV9 and J usage is TRGJ1 or TRGJ2. The germline V gene encodes CDR1 GITISATS and CDR2 ISYDGTV (reference sequence). The CDR3 spans 14 residues. CDR3 in DNA: TGTGCCTTGAGGGAGGTGCTCCTTGGTTATAAGAAACTCTTT. Translated, it gives CALREVLLGYKKLF.